These T cell receptor beta chains were read from a single sample in a study of T cells in Graves' hyperthyroidism and ophthalmopathy. TCRdb reprocessed the multiplex PCR reads with MiXCR, giving one entry per CDR3 protein. The sample lists around 360,000 distinct CDR3 sequences; roughly 15% were seen once. The specimen was blood. The origin of the receptors is a woman between 55 and 75 years old with Graves' ophthalmopathy. Each CDR3 is given with its conserved first and last residue. Fields, in order: D gene, J gene, clone size, V gene, CDR3 protein, CDR3 DNA. The D gene is left open where the match is weak. The size of a clone is reported for some rows only, either as once, few or many, or as a class for expanded clones.

TRBD2 | TRBJ2-7 | few | TRBV5-8 | CASSPIAGPYEQYF | TGTGCCAGCAGCCCAATAGCGGGACCCTACGAGCAGTACTTC
. | TRBJ2-1 | many | TRBV28 | CASSGHGSYNEQFF | TGTGCCAGCAGTGGACACGGCTCCTACAATGAGCAGTTCTTC
. | TRBJ1-2 | many | TRBV28 | CASSLGGAPPYGYTF | TGTGCCAGCAGTTTAGGAGGGGCCCCCCCTTATGGCTACACCTTC
TRBD2 | TRBJ2-1 | . | TRBV11-3 | CASSAGLAGEREQFF | TGTGCCAGCAGCGCCGGCCTAGCGGGAGAACGTGAGCAGTTCTTC
. | TRBJ2-7 | many | TRBV20-1 | CSARLGAHEQYF | TGCAGTGCTAGACTAGGAGCACACGAGCAGTACTTC
. | TRBJ2-2 | . | TRBV7-9 | CASSSPGLNTGELFF | TGTGCCAGCAGCTCTCCTGGACTGAACACCGGGGAGCTGTTTTTT
TRBD1 | TRBJ1-5 | many | TRBV5-1 | CASSLARGGIQPQHF | TGCGCCAGCAGCTTGGCCAGGGGGGGAATTCAGCCCCAGCATTTT
. | TRBJ2-7 | many | TRBV28 | CASSPRLKINEQYF | TGTGCCAGCAGTCCCAGACTGAAAATAAACGAGCAGTACTTC
. | TRBJ1-1 | few | TRBV9 | CASSVAPPNTEAFF | TGTGCCAGCAGCGTAGCCCCGCCGAACACTGAAGCTTTCTTT
TRBD2 | TRBJ2-2 | . | TRBV5-1 | CASSFSSGRGTGELFF | TGCGCCAGCAGCTTTTCGAGCGGGAGAGGGACGGGGGAGCTGTTTTTT
TRBD2 | TRBJ2-3 | many | TRBV7-9 | CASSLVSAGVGTDTQYF | TGTGCCAGCAGCTTAGTGTCAGCGGGAGTGGGAACGGATACGCAGTATTTT
TRBD2 | TRBJ2-1 | few | TRBV29-1 | CSVTGTSGYNEQFF | TGCAGCGTTACCGGGACTAGCGGCTACAATGAGCAGTTCTTC
. | TRBJ1-2 | many | TRBV20-1 | CSALPRASRGYTF | TGCAGTGCCTTACCTAGGGCCAGTCGCGGCTACACCTTC
. | TRBJ1-3 | . | TRBV2 | CASSVGGDGGNTIYF | TGTGCCAGCAGTGTCGGAGGGGATGGGGGAAACACCATATATTTT
TRBD1 | TRBJ2-7 | few | TRBV19 | CASSILTPGQGFYEQYF | TGTGCCAGTAGTATCCTAACCCCGGGACAGGGATTCTACGAGCAGTACTTC
. | TRBJ2-1 | many | TRBV27 | CASVGLTSYNEQFF | TGTGCCAGCGTGGGTCTGACGTCCTACAATGAGCAGTTCTTC
. | TRBJ2-7 | once | TRBV7-2 | CASSLAADNYEQYF | TGTGCCAGCAGCTTAGCGGCCGACAACTACGAGCAGTACTTC
TRBD1 | TRBJ1-2 | once | TRBV7-3 | CASSPTTGLNNHGYTF | TGTGCCAGCAGCCCCACGACAGGGCTAAACAACCATGGCTACACCTTC